This section outlines one TCR beta chain sequence together with its context. Antigen specificity is unknown. The CDR3 has 14 amino acids. Germline V gene sequence: CDR1 SGHTA, CDR2 FQGNSA. Deletions cut 0 bases from V and 11 bases from J, with 16 bases between. Donors came from a validation cohort of over a hundred subjects, distinct from the first 666-subject cohort. This entry is derived from a study of cytomegalovirus exposure and HLA in healthy donors. Overall study findings and caveats: As confirmed in vitro, three CMV-associated chains were specific for CMV antigens.

TCRdb's copy holds only in-frame clones and misses some; the assay was immunoSEQ multiplex PCR. In the table there are 60,000 or so clones, roughly 90% of which are singletons. The source material was PBMCs. V and J are TRBV7-2 and TRBJ1-1; possible D gene TRBD1, 6 bases. This clonotype was sampled from a woman aged 30 to 39 in good health and CMV-seronegative. The CDR3 reads CASSLAQGGWVAFF. The DNA for the CDR3 is TGTGCCAGCAGCTTAGCACAGGGAGGGTGGGTTGCTTTCTTT.